This entry concerns a single T cell receptor (beta chain). Its antigen is unidentified. These data are taken from a study of cytomegalovirus exposure and HLA in healthy donors. Germline CDR1 is SNHLY and CDR2 is FYNNEI. CDR3 length: 14 residues. Trimming at V came to 6 bases and at J to 3 bases, leaving 1 base not matched to a gene. PCR used 60 Vbeta primers and 13 Jbeta primers. Clones were sequenced by immunoSEQ multiplex PCR, and TCRdb holds only the in-frame ones, with some missing. In the table there are approximately 150,000 clones, approximately 80% of which are singletons. General observations from the study: A later analysis found most CMV-associated TCR beta chains apparently HLA-restricted. Sequencing probably produced one cluster of sequence variants that were highly shared.

The chain is built from TRBV2 and TRBJ2-3; TRBD2 aligns across 12 bases. The sequencing sample was made of PBMCs. This TCR was sampled from a male donor in good health and CMV-seropositive. The CDR3 here is CASRTSGGTDTQYF. The CDR3, as DNA: TGTGCCAGCAGGACTAGCGGGGGAACAGATACGCAGTATTTT.